This T cell receptor beta chain was profiled in a study of T cells in localized non-small cell lung cancer. After removal of 8 bases from V and 15 bases from J, the junction contained 10 bases not matched to a gene. The CDR3 is 11 amino acids. CDR1 and CDR2 from the germline V gene are LNHDA and SQIVND (reference sequence). The repertoire was sequenced with immunoSEQ multiplex PCR; TCRdb's copy has only in-frame clones and lacks some. The data hold thousands of clones, with 25% to 30% observed a single time. Material: normal lung tissue next to the tumor, obtained before any cancer treatment. The chain couples TRBV19 to TRBJ1-5; 7 nucleotides match TRBD1. This clonotype was sampled from a man aged 35 to 70 with stage I lung adenocarcinoma. CDR3 DNA: TGTGCCAGTTCACAGGGGCCCTTCGGGCATTTT. This sequence encodes CASSQGPFGHF.